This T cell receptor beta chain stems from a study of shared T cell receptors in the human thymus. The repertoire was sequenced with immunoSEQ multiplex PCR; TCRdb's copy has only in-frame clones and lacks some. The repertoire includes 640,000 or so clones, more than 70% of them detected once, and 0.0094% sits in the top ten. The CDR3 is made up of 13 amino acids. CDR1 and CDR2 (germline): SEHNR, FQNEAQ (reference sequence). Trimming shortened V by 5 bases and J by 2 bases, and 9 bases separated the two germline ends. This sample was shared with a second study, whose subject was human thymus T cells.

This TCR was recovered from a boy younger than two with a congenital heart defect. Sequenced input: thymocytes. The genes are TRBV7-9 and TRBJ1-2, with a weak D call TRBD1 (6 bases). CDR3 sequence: CASSRQENYGYTF. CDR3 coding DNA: TGTGCCAGCAGCCGACAGGAGAACTATGGCTACACCTTC.